The 14 T cell receptor beta chains in this list originate from one sample, sequenced in a study of graft-versus-host responses after intestinal transplantation. Profiling relied on immunoSEQ multiplex PCR, and the TCRdb table lists in-frame clones only, not all of them. Of roughly 120,000 clones in the sample, about nine tenths are singletons; the top ten hold under 0.2%. Their recognized antigens are unknown. Sequenced material: unstimulated CD4+ T cells sorted from spleen or lymph node cells, taken before intestinal transplant. Receptors originate from a human donor who received an intestinal transplant.

V is TRBV7-9 and J is TRBJ1-4; D gene unclear. This CDR3 contains 16 residues. Trimming shortened V by 5 bases and J by 0 bases, and 13 bases separated the two germline ends. Per germline, CDR1 SEHNR and CDR2 FQNEAQ (reference sequence). CDR3 protein: CASSPRGGATNEKLFF. CDR3 DNA sequence: TGTGCCAGCAGCCCACGAGGAGGCGCAACTAATGAAAAACTGTTTTTT.

This rearrangement joins TRBV2 to TRBJ2-5; D is unclear. This CDR3 has 14 amino acids. Trimming took 6 bases from V and 1 from J, leaving 12 bases between them. Germline V gene lookup returns CDR1 SNHLY and CDR2 FYNNEI. The CDR3 nucleotides are TGTGCCAGCAGGGCCGACAAGTCCCAAGAGACCCAGTACTTC. Its protein is CASRADKSQETQYF.

This clone has a single count. V and J are TRBV2 and TRBJ1-2, with D perhaps TRBD1 (6 bases). Trimming left V 6 bases short and J 4 bases short, with 15 bases between. The CDR3 has 14 residues. The V gene's germline CDR1 is SNHLY and CDR2 FYNNEI. CDR3 protein: CASRTSGTFYGYTF. CDR3 bases: TGTGCCAGCAGGACCTCCGGGACATTCTATGGCTACACCTTC.

This clone was detected only once. The genes are TRBV11-2 and TRBJ2-1; D possibly corresponds to TRBD2 (6 bases). Trimming cost V 5 bases and J 7 bases, with 12 bases left between them. Germline V gives CDR1 SGHAT, CDR2 FQNNGV. CDR3 length: 13 amino acids. As DNA, the CDR3 is TGTGCCAGCAGCCGTCCGGGGGTGAATGAGCAGTTCTTC. Translation: CASSRPGVNEQFF.

The V call is TRBV6-5, the J call TRBJ2-1, with 10 positions matching TRBD2. The V gene's germline CDR1 is MNHEY and CDR2 SVGAGI. V shed 4 bases and J 4 bases; nucleotides not matched to a gene: 7. The CDR3 runs to 16 residues. DNA for the CDR3: TGTGCCAGCAGTTCCCCCGGGACTAGCGTTTACAATGAGCAGTTCTTC. Translation gives CASSSPGTSVYNEQFF.

The gene calls are TRBV7-2 and TRBJ2-7; 10 positions match TRBD2. J lost 2 bases, V lost 2 bases, and 9 bases had no gene match. The CDR3 loop spans 17 amino acids. Germline CDR1 SGHTA, CDR2 FQGNSA. The CDR3 nucleotides are TGTGCCAGCAGCTTAAGGGCTACTAGCGGGGACCCCTACGAGCAGTACTTC. Its translation is CASSLRATSGDPYEQYF. The full variable domain, in which reference TRBV7-2 and TRBJ2-7 provide the parts outside the CDR3, is GAGVSQSPSNKVTEKGKDVELRCDPISGHTALYWYRQSLGQGLEFLIYFQGNSAPDKSGLPSDRFSAERTGGSVSTLTIQRTQQEDSAVYLCASSLRATSGDPYEQYFGPGTRLTVT.

The chain combines TRBV19 with TRBJ2-1, with 8 bases identical to TRBD2. Germline V gives CDR1 LNHDA, CDR2 SQIVND (reference sequence). The CDR3 contains 19 residues. V dropped 2 bases and J dropped 4; count of bases not matched to a gene: 16. The CDR3 is CASSISGRRVAGRYNEQFF. CDR3 nucleotide sequence: TGTGCCAGTAGTATATCGGGCAGGAGGGTAGCGGGACGTTACAATGAGCAGTTCTTC.

The chain is built from TRBV28 and TRBJ2-7; 9 positions match TRBD2. V dropped 6 bases and J dropped 4; count of bases not matched to a gene: 13. This CDR3 region has 16 residues. Germline lookup yields CDR1 MDHEN and CDR2 SYDVKM. As DNA, the CDR3 is TGTGCCAGCAGGTCTGAACGCGGGAGGGCCAGTTACGAGCAGTACTTC. Protein: CASRSERGRASYEQYF. Based on the CDR3 plus reference TRBV28 and TRBJ2-7, the full variable domain is DVKVTQSSRYLVKRTGEKVFLECVQDMDHENMFWYRQDPGLGLRLIYFSYDVKMKEKGDIPEGYSVSREKKERFSLILESASTNQTSMYLCASRSERGRASYEQYFGPGTRLTVT.

V and J are TRBV29-1 and TRBJ2-1; TRBD2 aligns across 10 bases. The V segment lost 5 bases and the J segment 8 bases; nucleotides outside the gene matches: 27. In germline, CDR1 is SQVTM, CDR2 ANQGSEA. The CDR3 covers 20 residues. This CDR3 is CSVQEYPGLAIRVPWDEQFF. The CDR3 DNA follows: TGCAGCGTTCAGGAGTATCCGGGACTAGCGATCAGAGTGCCTTGGGATGAGCAGTTCTTC.

The chain links TRBV29-1 to TRBJ2-3; 8 positions agree with TRBD2. There are 15 residues in the CDR3. V shed 7 bases and J 0 bases; nucleotides not matched to a gene: 9. The germline V gene encodes CDR1 SQVTM and CDR2 ANQGSEA. CDR3 coding DNA: TGCAGCGCTTCCGGGACTAGGAAGAGCACAGATACGCAGTATTTT. Protein sequence: CSASGTRKSTDTQYF.

The V call is TRBV2, the J call TRBJ1-1; tentatively, D is TRBD1 (6 bases). CDR3 length: 15 amino acids. Looked up from germline, CDR1 is SNHLY and CDR2 is FYNNEI. V shed 0 bases and J shed 0 bases, with 8 bases lying between them. The CDR3 sequence is CASSEAGGVNTEAFF. In DNA form, the CDR3 reads TGTGCCAGCAGTGAAGCAGGGGGGGTGAACACTGAAGCTTTCTTT.

The chain is built from TRBV7-3 and TRBJ2-2; the D gene is possibly TRBD1 (5 bases). The CDR3 is made up of 13 amino acids. Germline V CDR1 and CDR2: SGHTA, FQGTGA. Trimming removed 2 bases at V and 6 bases at J, with 7 bases between. For the CDR3, the DNA is TGTGCCAGCAGCTTAGGCAGGGCCGGGGAGCTGTTTTTT. Translated, it gives CASSLGRAGELFF.

The V gene is TRBV7-9, the J gene TRBJ1-4, with TRBD1 matching 8 bases. Germline V gene sequence: CDR1 SEHNR, CDR2 FQNEAQ (reference sequence). V dropped 3 bases and J dropped 5; count of bases not matched to a gene: 8. The CDR3 length is 16 residues. The CDR3: CASSFDRGTLNEKLFF. The CDR3 DNA is TGTGCCAGCAGCTTCGACAGGGGAACCCTAAATGAAAAACTGTTTTTT.

The rearrangement uses TRBV7-2 and TRBJ2-2; D ambiguous. In germline, CDR1 is SGHTA, CDR2 FQGNSA. This CDR3 region has 15 residues. V lost 6 bases and J 0 bases, leaving 11 bases between the germline ends. CDR3 sequence reads: CASSLGGTNTGELFF. CDR3 bases: TGTGCCAGCAGTCTTGGCGGAACGAACACCGGGGAGCTGTTTTTT.